This T cell receptor (beta chain) originates from a study of blood T cell repertoires in COVID-19. Measured with immunoSEQ multiplex PCR; TCRdb has only the in-frame clones, and not every one. Among 200,000 to 250,000 clones, around nine tenths were seen once, and the ten largest hold 9.5% to 14%. This clone was seen a few times. Allocation to cohorts depended on clinical history reported by the participants. Trimming pared 4 bases from V and 2 bases from J, leaving 3 bases between. CDR3 length: 12 residues. Germline-derived CDR1 and CDR2 are SGHRS and YFSETQ. This rearrangement joins TRBV5-1 to TRBJ2-2; D is unclear. The sample comprised PBMCs or T cells enriched from blood (not recorded which). The TCR was taken from a man aged 30-40 years who had recovered from COVID-19. In nucleotides, the CDR3 is TGCGCCAGCAGCCAAAACACCGGGGAGCTGTTTTTT. The encoded protein is CASSQNTGELFF.